This passage covers 2 T cell receptor beta chains from one sample sequenced in a study of CD8+ T cells in alopecia areata. The treatment: oral pan-JAK inhibitor, 5-10 mg twice daily. Investigators isolated RNA and reverse transcribed it into cDNA to act as the sequencing template. Method: immunoSEQ multiplex PCR; TCRdb's copy keeps in-frame clones and lacks some. Of roughly 180,000 clones in the sample, approximately 55% were seen once. Here the sequenced sample was CD8+ T cells sorted from blood, taken at week 24, from a patient treated with tofacitinib. The receptors were sampled from a human donor with alopecia areata.

A word on this clone: The same CDR3 arises from other DNA sequences in this sample as well. CDR3 DNA: TGCAGCGTTGAGTTGGAGACCCAGTACTTC. It translates to CSVELETQYF. The chain combines TRBV29-1 with TRBJ2-5; D call uncertain. This CDR3 region has 10 residues. Germline V CDR1 and CDR2: SQVTM, ANQGSEA. Trimming removed 3 bases from V and 5 bases from J, with 4 bases in between.

V and J are TRBV18 and TRBJ2-1; D gene ambiguous. With 2 bases removed from V and 5 bases from J, the gap between germline ends came to 7 bases. The CDR3 loop spans 13 amino acids. Germline values: CDR1 KGHSH, CDR2 LQKENI. This CDR3 reads CASSPRGDNEQFF. The CDR3 nucleotides read TGTGCCAGCTCACCAAGAGGAGACAATGAGCAGTTCTTC.